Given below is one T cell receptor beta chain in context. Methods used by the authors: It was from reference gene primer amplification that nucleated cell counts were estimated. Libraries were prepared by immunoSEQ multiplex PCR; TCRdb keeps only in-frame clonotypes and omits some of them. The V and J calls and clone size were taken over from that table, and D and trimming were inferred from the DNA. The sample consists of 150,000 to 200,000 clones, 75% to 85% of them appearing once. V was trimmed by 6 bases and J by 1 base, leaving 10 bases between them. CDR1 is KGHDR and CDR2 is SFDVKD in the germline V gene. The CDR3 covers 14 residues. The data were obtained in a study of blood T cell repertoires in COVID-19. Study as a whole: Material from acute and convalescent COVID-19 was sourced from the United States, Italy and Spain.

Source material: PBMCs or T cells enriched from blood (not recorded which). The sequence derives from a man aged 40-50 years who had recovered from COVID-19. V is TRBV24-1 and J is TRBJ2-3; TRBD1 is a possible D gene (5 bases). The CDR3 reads CATSNGRGTDTQYF. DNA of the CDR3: TGTGCCACCAGTAATGGCAGGGGCACAGATACGCAGTATTTT.